A selection of T cell receptor beta chains follows, all from one sample in a study of graft-versus-host responses after intestinal transplantation. TCRdb's table, derived via immunoSEQ multiplex PCR, lists solely in-frame clones and lacks some. This table has some 66,000 clones, approximately 91% appearing once. Material: ileum tissue, obtained 350 to 400 days after transplant. The receptor source for this set is a human patient who received an intestinal transplant, so some T cells may come from the graft donor. Both conserved end residues are part of each CDR3. The order of the fields is J gene, clone size, D gene, CDR3 length, V gene, CDR3 DNA, CDR3 protein. A D gene is named only where the DNA matches it firmly. The size of a clone is reported for some rows only, either as once, few or many, or as a class for expanded clones.

J: TRBJ2-7; size: NA; D: TRBD2; length: 14; V: TRBV19; DNA: TGTGCCAGTAGTCCTAGCGGGGACTCCTACGAGCAGTACTTC; CDR3: CASSPSGDSYEQYF
J: TRBJ2-3; size: NA; D: TRBD2; length: 16; V: TRBV4-2; DNA: TGTGCCAGCTCGAGGGAGCGACTAGCCGGGGGTTTGAGACAGTATTTT; CDR3: CASSRERLAGGLRQYF
J: TRBJ1-1; size: NA; D: NA; length: 12; V: TRBV5-1; DNA: TGCGCCAGCAGTGGCCTGAACACTGAAGCTTTCTTT; CDR3: CASSGLNTEAFF
J: TRBJ1-5; size: NA; D: NA; length: 16; V: TRBV6-5; DNA: TGTGCCAGCAGTTACTCGAGCCGGGGGGGAGCTCAGCCCCAGCATTTT; CDR3: CASSYSSRGGAQPQHF
J: TRBJ2-2; size: NA; D: NA; length: 12; V: TRBV10-3; DNA: TGTGCCATCATGGAGGAGAGCGGGGAGCTGTTTTTT; CDR3: CAIMEESGELFF
J: TRBJ2-1; size: NA; D: NA; length: 14; V: TRBV2; DNA: TGTGCCAGCAGGGACTACCTACGGTGGAATGAGCAGTTCTTC; CDR3: CASRDYLRWNEQFF
J: TRBJ2-3; size: NA; D: NA; length: 13; V: TRBV28; DNA: TGTGCCAGCAGTTCTGGACCCGCAGATACGCAGTATTTT; CDR3: CASSSGPADTQYF
J: TRBJ2-3; size: NA; D: NA; length: 17; V: TRBV11-3; DNA: TGTGCCAGCAGCTTAGATATGGAACAGGGCTCGACAGATACGCAGTATTTT; CDR3: CASSLDMEQGSTDTQYF
J: TRBJ1-1; size: NA; D: TRBD1; length: 13; V: TRBV9; DNA: TGTGCCAGCAGCAGGACAGGGGGCACTGAAGCTTTCTTT; CDR3: CASSRTGGTEAFF
J: TRBJ2-7; size: NA; D: TRBD2; length: 14; V: TRBV13; DNA: TGTGCCAGCAGCTGGAGGACTAGCAACTACGAGCAGTACTTC; CDR3: CASSWRTSNYEQYF
J: TRBJ2-3; size: NA; D: TRBD1; length: 16; V: TRBV14; DNA: TGTGCCAGCAGCCAAGAGGGACAGGGGAGCACAGATACGCAGTATTTT; CDR3: CASSQEGQGSTDTQYF
J: TRBJ2-5; size: NA; D: NA; length: 12; V: TRBV5-4; DNA: TGTGCCAGCAGCTGGAGCGGGGAGACCCAGTACTTC; CDR3: CASSWSGETQYF
J: TRBJ2-1; size: NA; D: NA; length: 16; V: TRBV6-5; DNA: TGTGCCAGCAGTTACGGACCGAAGGTTAAGTACAATGAGCAGTTCTTC; CDR3: CASSYGPKVKYNEQFF
J: TRBJ2-2; size: NA; D: NA; length: 15; V: TRBV4-1; DNA: TGCGCCAGCAGCCAGCCCCAGGGTAACACCGGGGAGCTGTTTTTT; CDR3: CASSQPQGNTGELFF
J: TRBJ1-1; size: few; D: NA; length: 14; V: TRBV4-1; DNA: TGCGCCAGCAGCCCGACAGCTCTTAACACTGAAGCTTTCTTT; CDR3: CASSPTALNTEAFF
J: TRBJ2-7; size: NA; D: NA; length: 15; V: TRBV28; DNA: TGTGCCAGCAGTTCGGTCGAGTACGCGGGATTAAGGCAGTACTTC; CDR3: CASSSVEYAGLRQYF
J: TRBJ1-3; size: NA; D: NA; length: 13; V: TRBV27; DNA: TGTGCCAGCAGTACAGGGACAGGAAACACCATATATTTT; CDR3: CASSTGTGNTIYF
J: TRBJ2-7; size: NA; D: TRBD1; length: 14; V: TRBV6-5; DNA: TGTGCCAGCAGTTACAGACAGGGGGGCTACGAGCAGTACTTC; CDR3: CASSYRQGGYEQYF
J: TRBJ2-7; size: NA; D: TRBD1; length: 14; V: TRBV6-5; DNA: TGTGCCAGCAGCCTGACAGGGGGCCCCTACGAGCAGTACTTC; CDR3: CASSLTGGPYEQYF
J: TRBJ1-5; size: NA; D: NA; length: 14; V: TRBV7-9; DNA: TGTGCCAGCAGCTTAGGGACAGAGAATCAGCCCCAGCATTTT; CDR3: CASSLGTENQPQHF
J: TRBJ1-6; size: NA; D: NA; length: 17; V: TRBV11-3; DNA: TGTGCCAGCAGCTATCGACAGGCCCACCTCCCTAATTCACCCCTCCACTTT; CDR3: CASSYRQAHLPNSPLHF
J: TRBJ2-3; size: NA; D: TRBD2; length: 17; V: TRBV9; DNA: TGTGCCAGCAGCGTAGGTTCTAGCGGGACTAGCACAGATACGCAGTATTTT; CDR3: CASSVGSSGTSTDTQYF
J: TRBJ1-1; size: NA; D: NA; length: 14; V: TRBV7-3; DNA: TGTGCCAGCAGCTTAAATCATCATGACACTGAAGCTTTCTTT; CDR3: CASSLNHHDTEAFF
J: TRBJ2-1; size: NA; D: TRBD2; length: 16; V: TRBV9; DNA: TGTGCCAGCAGCGGAGTCTTGGCGGGGGGTTCCAATGAGCAGTTCTTC; CDR3: CASSGVLAGGSNEQFF
J: TRBJ2-1; size: NA; D: NA; length: 15; V: TRBV4-1; DNA: TGCGCCAGCAGCCAAGATAGCCTCATGTACAATGAGCAGTTCTTC; CDR3: CASSQDSLMYNEQFF
J: TRBJ2-1; size: NA; D: TRBD1; length: 13; V: TRBV4-1; DNA: TGCGCCAGCAGCCAAGAACAGGGGTATGAGCAGTTCTTC; CDR3: CASSQEQGYEQFF
J: TRBJ2-5; size: once; D: TRBD2; length: 16; V: TRBV6-6; DNA: TGTGCCAGCAGTTACACGGGGGGGCCTAATCGGGAGACCCAGTACTTC; CDR3: CASSYTGGPNRETQYF
J: TRBJ2-3; size: NA; D: TRBD2; length: 14; V: TRBV27; DNA: TGTGCCAGCAGTCCTAGCGGGGGGGCAGATACGCAGTATTTT; CDR3: CASSPSGGADTQYF
J: TRBJ2-7; size: few; D: TRBD1; length: 13; V: TRBV7-9; DNA: TGTGCCAGCAGCTTGGGACAGCTCTACGAGCAGTACTTC; CDR3: CASSLGQLYEQYF
J: TRBJ1-2; size: NA; D: NA; length: 15; V: TRBV6-1; DNA: TGTGCCAGCAGTGAATATGAGGACACCTACTATGGCTACACCTTC; CDR3: CASSEYEDTYYGYTF
J: TRBJ1-5; size: NA; D: NA; length: 15; V: TRBV2; DNA: TGTGCCAGCAGTGCGGGGCTGGGGGCTGGTCAGCCCCAGCATTTT; CDR3: CASSAGLGAGQPQHF
J: TRBJ2-7; size: NA; D: TRBD2; length: 13; V: TRBV2; DNA: TGTGCCAGCACTAGCGGTGACTCCTACGAGCAGTACTTC; CDR3: CASTSGDSYEQYF
J: TRBJ2-5; size: NA; D: TRBD1; length: 16; V: TRBV19; DNA: TGTGCCAGTAGTCTGTCACCACAGGGGTTATTGGAGACCCAGTACTTC; CDR3: CASSLSPQGLLETQYF
J: TRBJ1-5; size: NA; D: NA; length: 16; V: TRBV7-8; DNA: TGTGCCAGCAGCTTAGTGAGGGTTGAGTCCGGTCAGCCCCAGCATTTT; CDR3: CASSLVRVESGQPQHF
J: TRBJ1-1; size: NA; D: NA; length: 14; V: TRBV5-8; DNA: TGTGCCAGCAGCTTGGGACGGGGTTACACTGAAGCTTTCTTT; CDR3: CASSLGRGYTEAFF
J: TRBJ2-7; size: NA; D: NA; length: 15; V: TRBV6-5; DNA: TGTGCCAGCATAACACCGGGCCTCAGCTCCTACGAGCAGTACTTC; CDR3: CASITPGLSSYEQYF
J: TRBJ1-6; size: NA; D: NA; length: 16; V: TRBV7-2; DNA: TGTGCCAGCAGCTATCTCGACCTAGCCTATAATTCACCCCTCCACTTT; CDR3: CASSYLDLAYNSPLHF
J: TRBJ2-2; size: NA; D: TRBD1; length: 16; V: TRBV10-3; DNA: TGTGCCATCAGTGCAACCGGGACAGGGGCCACCGGGGAGCTGTTTTTT; CDR3: CAISATGTGATGELFF
J: TRBJ1-3; size: NA; D: NA; length: 17; V: TRBV6-1; DNA: TGTGCCGGCAGTGACAGAGCAGGAGCCCTCTCTGGAAACACCATATATTTT; CDR3: CAGSDRAGALSGNTIYF
J: TRBJ1-2; size: once; D: NA; length: 14; V: TRBV5-1; DNA: TGCGCCAGCAGCTTGTTCCCCGGGGACTATGGCTACACCTTC; CDR3: CASSLFPGDYGYTF
J: TRBJ2-4; size: NA; D: NA; length: 11; V: TRBV19; DNA: TGTGCCAGTCGGGAAGGGAGCATTCAGTACTTC; CDR3: CASREGSIQYF
J: TRBJ2-4; size: NA; D: TRBD1; length: 18; V: TRBV6-1; DNA: TGTGCCAGCAGTGGGACAGGCGAAAAAATAGTAGCCAAAAACATTCAGTACTTC; CDR3: CASSGTGEKIVAKNIQYF
J: TRBJ2-6; size: once; D: NA; length: 15; V: TRBV2; DNA: TGTGCCAGCAGTCCGCGGGTATCTGGGGCCAACGTCCTGACTTTC; CDR3: CASSPRVSGANVLTF
J: TRBJ1-2; size: NA; D: TRBD1; length: 15; V: TRBV19; DNA: TGTGCCAGTAGTGCCCGGGACAGGCATAACTATGGCTACACCTTC; CDR3: CASSARDRHNYGYTF
J: TRBJ1-3; size: NA; D: NA; length: 14; V: TRBV6-5; DNA: TGTGCCAGCAGTCCGACCCGTCCGGGAAACACCATATATTTT; CDR3: CASSPTRPGNTIYF